These 27 T cell receptor beta chains originate from one sample sequenced in a study of blood T cell repertoires in COVID-19. TCRdb's copy holds only in-frame clones and misses some; the assay was immunoSEQ multiplex PCR. Among 200,000 to 250,000 clones, approximately 85% were seen once, and the ten largest hold 5% to 6.5%. Material: peripheral blood. These receptors were taken from a man aged 50 or older with COVID-19, enrolled during active disease.

This chain joins TRBV25-1 and TRBJ1-2; 7 nucleotides line up with TRBD1. CDR1 is MGHDK and CDR2 is SYGVNS in the germline V gene. The CDR3 runs to 15 residues. V gave up 1 base and J gave up 4 bases; unmatched junction bases: 6. This chain's CDR3 is CASSEWGDSFYGYTF. The DNA for the CDR3 is TGTGCCAGCAGTGAATGGGGGGACAGCTTCTATGGCTACACCTTC.

The chain recombines TRBV2 with TRBJ1-6; 9 bases are a match to TRBD1. The CDR3 runs 14 residues. The germline CDR1 and CDR2 sequences are SNHLY and FYNNEI. Trimming took 6 bases from V and 11 from J; bases not matched to a gene: 8. CDR3: CASSETGGVTPLHF. CDR3 coding DNA: TGTGCCAGCAGCGAGACAGGGGGAGTGACACCCCTCCACTTT.

V and J are TRBV28 and TRBJ2-7, with D tentatively TRBD1 (6 bases). The V and J ends lost 1 base and 2 bases respectively, with 15 bases between them. This CDR3 has 16 residues. In germline, CDR1 is MDHEN, CDR2 SYDVKM. The CDR3 DNA sequence: TGTGCCAGCAGTTTATCTTATGGGGGCAGAACCTACGAGCAGTACTTC. It specifies CASSLSYGGRTYEQYF.

The J gene is TRBJ1-1, the V gene TRBV18, with TRBD1 as a possible D gene (6 bases). Germline V lookup: CDR1 KGHSH, CDR2 LQKENI. The V end was cut by 4 bases, the J end by 0 bases, with 9 bases between. The CDR3 totals 14 residues. As DNA, the CDR3 is TGTGCCAGCTCACAGGACAGCATGAACACTGAAGCTTTCTTT. Translation gives CASSQDSMNTEAFF.

The chain carries TRBV7-2 and TRBJ2-7; 10 bases are a match to TRBD2. The J segment lost 3 bases and the V segment lost 3 bases, leaving 5 bases of the junction unmatched. Germline CDR1 reads SGHTA; CDR2 reads FQGNSA. The CDR3 has 15 amino acids. CDR3 DNA sequence: TGTGCCAGCAGCTTTTCTAGCGGGGGCCTCTACGAGCAGTACTTC. It specifies CASSFSSGGLYEQYF.

This clone showed up just once. The DNA for the CDR3 is TGTGCCAGTAGCGAAGACAGGCATAGGGATGAGCAGTTCTTC. The encoded protein is CASSEDRHRDEQFF. The chain uses TRBV19 and TRBJ2-1; D is possibly TRBD1 (6 bases). V lost 6 bases to trimming and J lost 8 bases, with 17 bases between them. CDR1 is LNHDA and CDR2 is SQIVND in the germline V gene (reference sequence). The length of the CDR3 is 14 residues. Filled out from reference TRBV19 and TRBJ2-1, the complete variable domain reads DGGITQSPKYLFRKEGQNVTLSCEQNLNHDAMYWYRQDPGQGLRLIYYSQIVNDFQKGDIAEGYSVSREKKESFPLTVTSAQKNPTAFYLCASSEDRHRDEQFFGPGTRLTVL.

The chain couples TRBV5-4 to TRBJ1-1; 9 bases line up with TRBD1. The V and J ends lost 2 bases and 4 bases, in that order; junction bases with no gene match: 6. The CDR3 is 15 residues long. Per germline, CDR1 SGHNT and CDR2 YYREEE (reference sequence). The CDR3 spells CASSLQGARATEAFF. For the CDR3, the DNA is TGTGCCAGCAGCTTACAGGGGGCAAGGGCCACTGAAGCTTTCTTT.

The J gene is TRBJ2-1, the V gene TRBV18; the D gene is possibly TRBD1 (6 bases). CDR3 length equals 16 residues. Germline lookup yields CDR1 KGHSH and CDR2 LQKENI. V was shortened by 6 bases and J by 5 bases, with 20 bases between the two germline ends. This CDR3 is CASSLTGTPGHNEQFF. In DNA, the CDR3 is TGTGCCAGCTCCCTTACAGGGACCCCGGGCCACAATGAGCAGTTCTTC.

CDR3 in amino acids: CASSPLLKGAGYGYTF. In nucleotides, the CDR3 is TGCGCCAGCAGTCCGTTACTCAAGGGGGCGGGCTATGGCTACACCTTC. This chain uses TRBV4-1 with TRBJ1-2; 7 nucleotides match TRBD1. The CDR3 is 16 residues long. Trimming took 6 bases from V and 4 from J; bases not matched to a gene: 14. Germline-derived CDR1 and CDR2 are MGHRA and YSYEKL.

This chain connects TRBV11-2 to TRBJ1-4; the match to TRBD1 covers 8 bases. Losses at the gene ends were 3 bases for V and 5 bases for J; bases not matched to a gene: 5. Germline V gene lookup returns CDR1 SGHAT and CDR2 FQNNGV. The CDR3 totals 15 residues. CDR3 bases: TGTGCCAGCAGCTTGACGACAGGGGACAATGAAAAACTGTTTTTT. This codes for CASSLTTGDNEKLFF.

The chain recombines TRBV19 with TRBJ2-2; 14 bases are shared with TRBD2. Per germline, CDR1 LNHDA and CDR2 SQIVND (reference sequence). Trimming cost V 4 bases and J 4 bases; bases outside gene matches: 5. This CDR3 is built from 17 residues. The CDR3 sequence is CASSRPGLAGVTGELFF. The CDR3, as DNA: TGTGCCAGTAGTAGACCGGGACTAGCGGGGGTCACCGGGGAGCTGTTTTTT. The full variable domain, in which reference TRBV19 and TRBJ2-2 provide the parts outside the CDR3, is DGGITQSPKYLFRKEGQNVTLSCEQNLNHDAMYWYRQDPGQGLRLIYYSQIVNDFQKGDIAEGYSVSREKKESFPLTVTSAQKNPTAFYLCASSRPGLAGVTGELFFGEGSRLTVL.

The chain employs TRBV30 and TRBJ1-5; 7 nucleotides align to TRBD1. Trimming removed 2 bases from V and 0 bases from J; junction bases left unmatched: 1. The CDR3 length is 14 residues. CDR1 is GTSNPN, CDR2 SVGIG, per germline (reference sequence). The CDR3 loop is CAWSRQGSNQPQHF. The CDR3 DNA reads TGTGCCTGGAGTAGACAGGGTAGCAATCAGCCCCAGCATTTT. The whole variable domain, remainder taken from reference TRBV30 and TRBJ1-5, is SQTIHQWPATLVQPVGSPLSLECTVEGTSNPNLYWYRQAAGRGLQLLFYSVGIGQISSEVPQNLSASRPQDRQFILSSKKLLLSDSGFYLCAWSRQGSNQPQHFGDGTRLSIL.

The chain carries TRBV3-1 (or the pseudogene TRBV3-2) and TRBJ2-1; a possible D gene is TRBD2 (6 bases). The CDR3 loop spans 17 amino acids. Germline V CDR1 and CDR2: LGHDT, YNNKEL (reference sequence). Trimming took off 0 bases at V and 1 base at J, with 13 bases between the two ends. DNA for the CDR3: TGTGCCAGCAGCCAAGATATTCTAGCGTGGTCCTACAATGAGCAGTTCTTC. It specifies CASSQDILAWSYNEQFF.

The gene calls are TRBV11-2 and TRBJ1-2; D call uncertain. The V end lost 4 bases, the J end lost 11 bases, and 14 bases lay between the germline ends. CDR1 is SGHAT, CDR2 FQNNGV, per germline. CDR3 length equals 12 residues. The CDR3 sequence is CASSSYYGGYTF. CDR3 in DNA: TGTGCCAGCAGCTCCTACTATGGTGGTTACACCTTC. The full variable domain, rest sourced from reference TRBV11-2 and TRBJ1-2, is EAGVAQSPRYKIIEKRQSVAFWCNPISGHATLYWYQQILGQGPKLLIQFQNNGVVDDSQLPKDRFSAERLKGVDSTLKIQPAKLEDSAVYLCASSSYYGGYTFGSGTRLTVV.

The rearrangement uses TRBV6-5 and TRBJ1-2, with TRBD1 as a possible D gene (6 bases). Trimming took 3 bases from V and 4 from J, leaving 15 bases between them. Germline V gene lookup returns CDR1 MNHEY and CDR2 SVGAGI. The CDR3 consists of 15 residues. CDR3 in amino acids: CASSYSGTLFYGYTF. The CDR3 coding sequence is TGTGCCAGCAGTTATTCCGGGACACTATTCTATGGCTACACCTTC.

This chain links TRBV6-5 with TRBJ2-2; a weak D match, TRBD1 (5 bases). In germline, CDR1 is MNHEY, CDR2 SVGAGI. V lost 6 bases and J 4 bases, leaving 15 bases between the germline ends. The CDR3 is 15 residues long. CDR3 sequence reads: CASSGAQGGTGELFF. CDR3 nucleotides: TGTGCCAGCAGCGGCGCGCAGGGCGGCACCGGGGAGCTGTTTTTT.

The gene calls are TRBV19 and TRBJ1-2, with a weak D call TRBD1 (5 bases). Germline V gene data show CDR1 as LNHDA and CDR2 as SQIVND (reference sequence). Trimming shortened V by 10 bases and J by 8 bases, and 17 bases separated the two germline ends. The CDR3 consists of 12 residues. The DNA of the CDR3 is TGTGCCACCACAAGGAGGGGACGGGGCTACACCTTC. Its protein product is CATTRRGRGYTF.

In its sample, this clone was seen a few times. Other DNA sequences from this sample encode an identical CDR3 as well. The rearrangement uses TRBV12-3 or TRBV12-4 and TRBJ1-5; the D gene is possibly TRBD1 (5 bases). The CDR3 consists of 13 residues. Trimming shortened V by 2 bases and J by 6 bases, and 8 bases separated the two germline ends. CDR3 DNA sequence: TGTGCCAGCAGTTTAAGGGGAGGTCAGCCCCAGCATTTT. Translated, it gives CASSLRGGQPQHF.

The rearrangement links TRBV7-9 to TRBJ2-3; perhaps TRBD1 as D (5 bases). The CDR3 runs to 13 residues. CDR1 SEHNR and CDR2 FQNEAQ come from the germline V gene (reference sequence). Trimming stripped 5 bases from V and 4 bases from J, with 10 bases between. Here the CDR3 DNA reads TGTGCCAGCAGCCCAGCAGGGTCAGATACGCAGTATTTT. This codes for CASSPAGSDTQYF.

The chain recombines TRBV9 with TRBJ2-2; no clear D gene. CDR3 size: 14 residues. Trimming took off 0 bases at V and 3 bases at J, with 6 bases between the two ends. Germline V gene lookup returns CDR1 SGDLS and CDR2 YYNGEE. The CDR3 DNA follows: TGTGCCAGCAGCGTAGGGTCAGACACCGGGGAGCTGTTTTTT. This encodes CASSVGSDTGELFF.

The chain joins TRBV7-2 to TRBJ2-3, with TRBD2 as a possible D gene (7 bases). The CDR3 is made up of 15 amino acids. CDR1 and CDR2 from the germline V gene are SGHTA and FQGNSA. The germline V and J ends were trimmed by 5 bases and 1 base, with 13 bases remaining between them. The chain's CDR3 is CASSARGARTDTQYF. The CDR3 nucleotides are TGTGCCAGCAGCGCCCGGGGGGCGCGCACAGATACGCAGTATTTT.

The J gene is TRBJ2-7, the V gene TRBV4-2; D call uncertain. Trimming took 2 bases from V and 0 from J, leaving 5 bases between them. The CDR3 consists of 13 residues. Germline values: CDR1 LGHNA, CDR2 YNFKEQ. CDR3 coding DNA: TGTGCCAGCAGCCAACACAGCTCCTACGAGCAGTACTTC. Its protein product is CASSQHSSYEQYF.

This rearrangement joins TRBV4-2 to TRBJ2-1; TRBD1 is a possible D gene (5 bases). The CDR3 is made up of 15 amino acids. CDR1 is LGHNA, CDR2 YNFKEQ, per germline. Deletions cut 0 bases from V and 6 bases from J, with 12 bases between. The DNA of the CDR3 is TGTGCCAGCAGCCAAGATCAGGGAAGGCGCAATGAGCAGTTCTTC. It specifies CASSQDQGRRNEQFF.

J is TRBJ2-2 and V is TRBV10-3, with 9 positions matching TRBD1. Germline CDR1 reads ENHRY; CDR2 reads SYGVKD. CDR3 length: 16 amino acids. With 3 bases clipped from V and 5 bases from J, the junction kept 7 bases outside the gene matches. Written as DNA, the CDR3 is TGTGCCATCAGTGATGTCGGGACAGGGAGAACCGGGGAGCTGTTTTTT. This encodes CAISDVGTGRTGELFF.

The chain couples TRBV7-2 to TRBJ2-2, with 7 nucleotides matching TRBD1. Germline values: CDR1 SGHTA, CDR2 FQGNSA. The CDR3 spans 19 residues. V gave up 3 bases and J gave up 0 bases; unmatched junction bases: 13. The CDR3 loop is CASSLRAFRGLANTGELFF. Written as DNA, the CDR3 is TGTGCCAGCAGCTTGAGGGCGTTTAGGGGGCTCGCGAACACCGGGGAGCTGTTTTTT.

This chain connects TRBV7-9 to TRBJ1-2; D uncertain. V lost 5 bases and J 3 bases, leaving 7 bases between the germline ends. Germline values: CDR1 SEHNR, CDR2 FQNEAQ (reference sequence). The CDR3 spans 12 residues. The DNA of the CDR3 is TGTGCCAGCAGCGCCGAGGACTATGGCTACACCTTC. Protein: CASSAEDYGYTF.

The chain carries TRBV6-5 and TRBJ1-6; the D is unclear. V was shortened by 2 bases and J by 10 bases, with 6 bases between the two germline ends. CDR3 length: 12 residues. CDR1 and CDR2 from the germline V gene are MNHEY and SVGAGI. The CDR3 nucleotides are TGTGCCAGCAGTTACATCGGGTCACCCCTCCACTTT. It is translated as CASSYIGSPLHF.